Presented here are 11 T cell receptor beta chains from one specimen sequenced in a study of cytomegalovirus exposure and HLA in healthy donors. The study ran its PCR with 60 Vbeta and 13 Jbeta primers. Sequencing used immunoSEQ multiplex PCR; TCRdb keeps in-frame clones, though not all of them. Of some 240,000 clones listed, around 80% are singletons. Material: PBMCs. These receptor sequences come from a male donor in good health and CMV-seronegative.

The rearrangement uses TRBV5-4 and TRBJ2-5; TRBD2 matches 10 bases. V shed 4 bases, J shed 4 bases, and the junction held 10 bases outside the gene matches. Germline assignment: CDR1 SGHNT and CDR2 YYREEE (reference sequence). The CDR3 is 16 amino acids. The CDR3 region has the DNA TGTGCCAGCAGCCGCGACAGCGGGAGGGCCACAGAGACCCAGTACTTC. This gives the protein CASSRDSGRATETQYF. The full variable domain, its missing parts supplied by reference TRBV5-4 and TRBJ2-5, is ETGVTQSPTHLIKTRGQQVTLRCSSQSGHNTVSWYQQALGQGPQFIFQYYREEENGRGNFPPRFSGLQFPNYSSELNVNALELDDSALYLCASSRDSGRATETQYFGPGTRLLVL.

The genes are TRBV7-9 and TRBJ1-1; D not resolved. Germline lookup yields CDR1 SEHNR and CDR2 FQNEAQ (reference sequence). The CDR3 has 14 amino acids. Trimming took off 3 bases at V and 5 bases at J, with 13 bases between the two ends. The CDR3 nucleotides are TGTGCCAGCAGCTTTGACTCTCCGGGAACTGAAGCTTTCTTT. This sequence encodes CASSFDSPGTEAFF.

This rearrangement joins TRBV18 to TRBJ2-1; a weak D match, TRBD2 (5 bases). This CDR3 region has 11 residues. V lost 4 bases and J 10 bases, leaving 8 bases between the germline ends. The germline gives CDR1 KGHSH, CDR2 LQKENI. DNA of the CDR3: TGTGCCAGCTCACGGGAGTACGAGCAGTTCTTC. It yields the protein CASSREYEQFF.

The CDR3 protein is CASSVASDRGEKLFF. CDR3 coding DNA: TGTGCCAGCAGCGTAGCCTCCGACAGAGGTGAAAAACTGTTTTTT. The J gene is TRBJ1-4, the V gene TRBV9, with D perhaps matching TRBD1 (5 bases). This CDR3 is built from 15 residues. Trimming left V 0 bases short and J 7 bases short, with 13 bases between. Per germline, CDR1 SGDLS and CDR2 YYNGEE.

There are a few counts of this clone. The gene calls are TRBV19 and TRBJ1-1; D might be TRBD1 (5 bases). CDR3 length: 13 amino acids. From germline, CDR1 is LNHDA and CDR2 SQIVND (reference sequence). Trimming stripped 7 bases from V and 3 bases from J, with 12 bases between. CDR3 DNA: TGTGCCAGTATAGACGGGGGTGACACTGAAGCTTTCTTT. This gives the protein CASIDGGDTEAFF.

The genes are TRBV9 and TRBJ1-1; TRBD1 might be the D (5 bases). The V end lost 3 bases, the J end lost 0 bases, and 9 bases lay between the germline ends. CDR1 SGDLS and CDR2 YYNGEE come from the germline V gene. CDR3 length equals 14 residues. The CDR3 bases are TGTGCCAGCAGCGCGACAGCCATGAACACTGAAGCTTTCTTT. Translation gives CASSATAMNTEAFF.

The sample holds a few counts of this clone. The rearrangement uses TRBV2 and TRBJ1-1; possible D gene TRBD1, 5 bases. Looked up from germline, CDR1 is SNHLY and CDR2 is FYNNEI. This CDR3 has 14 residues. V was clipped by 5 bases and J by 1 base, with 11 bases between them. The CDR3 loop reads CASSLDRPNTEAFF. DNA for the CDR3: TGTGCCAGCAGTTTAGACAGACCGAACACTGAAGCTTTCTTT. Supplemented by reference TRBV2 and TRBJ1-1, the full variable domain reads EPEVTQTPSHQVTQMGQEVILRCVPISNHLYFYWYRQILGQKVEFLVSFYNNEISEKSEIFDDQFSVERPDGSNFTLKIRSTKLEDSAMYFCASSLDRPNTEAFFGQGTRLTVV.

The rearrangement joins TRBV29-1 to TRBJ2-5, with TRBD1 matching over 7 bases. The V gene's germline CDR1 is SQVTM and CDR2 ANQGSEA. CDR3 size: 16 residues. The J segment lost 4 bases and the V segment lost 0 bases, leaving 11 bases of the junction unmatched. CDR3 loop: CSVEDDERQGGETQYF. The CDR3 region has the DNA TGCAGCGTTGAAGATGACGAAAGACAGGGCGGAGAGACCCAGTACTTC.

CDR3 coding DNA: TGTGCCAGCAGCGTAGGGGGTAGCGGGAGCCACGAGCAGTACTTC. Translated, it gives CASSVGGSGSHEQYF. V usage is TRBV9 and J usage is TRBJ2-7; 9 nucleotides align to TRBD2. CDR1 is SGDLS and CDR2 is YYNGEE in the germline V gene. With 0 bases clipped from V and 5 bases from J, the junction kept 6 bases outside the gene matches. The CDR3 is 15 amino acids.

The chain combines TRBV5-4 with TRBJ2-7; the D gene is possibly TRBD1 (5 bases). Trimming took off 0 bases at V and 5 bases at J, with 15 bases between the two ends. Germline CDR1 is SGHNT and CDR2 is YYREEE (reference sequence). The CDR3 is made up of 15 amino acids. CDR3: CASSLAIAGPDEQYF. CDR3 DNA sequence: TGTGCCAGCAGCTTGGCCATAGCAGGGCCTGACGAGCAGTACTTC.

The V gene is TRBV7-3, the J gene TRBJ2-1; 11 bases align to TRBD2. The V and J ends lost 4 bases and 6 bases, in that order; junction bases with no gene match: 5. The germline V gene has CDR1 SGHTA and CDR2 FQGTGA. This CDR3 is built from 15 residues. The CDR3 reads CASSSLAGVTNEQFF. The CDR3 DNA is TGTGCCAGCAGCTCACTAGCGGGAGTTACCAATGAGCAGTTCTTC.